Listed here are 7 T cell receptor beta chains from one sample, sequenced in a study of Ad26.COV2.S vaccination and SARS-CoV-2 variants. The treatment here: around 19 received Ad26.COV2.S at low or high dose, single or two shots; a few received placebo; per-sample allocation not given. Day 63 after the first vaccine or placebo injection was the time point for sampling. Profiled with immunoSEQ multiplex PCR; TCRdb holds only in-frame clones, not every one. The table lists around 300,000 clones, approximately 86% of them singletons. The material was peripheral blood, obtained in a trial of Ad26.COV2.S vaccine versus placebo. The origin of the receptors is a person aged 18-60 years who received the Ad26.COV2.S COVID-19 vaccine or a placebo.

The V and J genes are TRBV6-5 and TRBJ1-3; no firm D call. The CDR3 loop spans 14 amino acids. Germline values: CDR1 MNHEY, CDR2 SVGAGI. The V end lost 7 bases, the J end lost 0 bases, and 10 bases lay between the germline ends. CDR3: CASTPGSSGNTIYF. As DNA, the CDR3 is TGTGCCAGCACTCCGGGGTCCTCTGGAAACACCATATATTTT.

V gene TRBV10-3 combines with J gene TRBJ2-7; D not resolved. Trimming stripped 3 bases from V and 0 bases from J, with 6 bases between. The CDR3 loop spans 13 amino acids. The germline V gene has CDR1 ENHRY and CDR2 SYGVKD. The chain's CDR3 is CAISDGSSYEQYF. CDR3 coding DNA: TGTGCCATCAGTGACGGAAGCTCCTACGAGCAGTACTTC.

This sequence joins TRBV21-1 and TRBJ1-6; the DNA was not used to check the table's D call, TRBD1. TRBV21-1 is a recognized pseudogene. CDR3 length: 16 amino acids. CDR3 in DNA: TGTGCCAGCAGCTCCCCGGGACAGGGACTCAATTCACCCCTCCACTTT. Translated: CASSSPGQGLNSPLHF.

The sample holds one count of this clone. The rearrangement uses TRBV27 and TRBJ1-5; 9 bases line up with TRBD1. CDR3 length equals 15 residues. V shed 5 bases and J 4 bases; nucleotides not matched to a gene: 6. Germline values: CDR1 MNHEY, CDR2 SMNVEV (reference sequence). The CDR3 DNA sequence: TGTGCCAGCAGTCCGGGACAGGGAGGTAATCAGCCCCAGCATTTT. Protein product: CASSPGQGGNQPQHF.

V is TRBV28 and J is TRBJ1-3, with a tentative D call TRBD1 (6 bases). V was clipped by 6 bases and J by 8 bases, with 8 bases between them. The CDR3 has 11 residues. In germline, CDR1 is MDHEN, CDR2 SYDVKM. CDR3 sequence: CASRQGHTIYF. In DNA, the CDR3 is TGTGCCAGCAGACAGGGTCACACCATATATTTT.

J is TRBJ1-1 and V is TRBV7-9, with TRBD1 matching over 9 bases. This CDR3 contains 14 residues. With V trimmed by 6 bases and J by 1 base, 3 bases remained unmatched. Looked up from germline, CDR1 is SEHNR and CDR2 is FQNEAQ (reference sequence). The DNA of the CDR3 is TGTGCCAGCAGTAGACAGGGGGGGAACACTGAAGCTTTCTTT. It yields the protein CASSRQGGNTEAFF.

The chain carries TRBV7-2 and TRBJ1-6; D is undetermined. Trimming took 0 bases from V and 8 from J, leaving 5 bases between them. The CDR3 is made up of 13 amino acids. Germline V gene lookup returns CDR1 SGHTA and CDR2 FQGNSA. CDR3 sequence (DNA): TGTGCCAGCAGCTTAGCAGGAGATTCACCCCTCCACTTT. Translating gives CASSLAGDSPLHF.